This TCR beta chain was obtained from a study of T-cell memory formation after mild COVID-19 (dated by TCRdb to the early 2020s). Regarding the study in general: Most TCR sequence clusters were specific to one of the two donors. Longitudinal TCRalpha and TCRbeta repertoire sequencing tracked T-cell clones expanding and contracting after mild COVID-19 in a couple of donors. Two young, previously healthy adult volunteers, one female and one male, were included in the cohort. General conclusions and limits of the study: Some responding clones were found in pre-infection memory, which suggests that pre-existing cross-reactive memory T cells took part in the SARS-CoV-2 response. Clones contracting from day 15 to 85 had balanced CD4/CD8 phenotypes, while a second wave expanding from day 15 to 37 was biased towards CD4+. Only a couple of mild cases were covered by the study, and larger cohorts that include severe cases with pre-infection samples were considered necessary. SARS-CoV-2 specificity was not confirmed for the second-wave clones peaking on day 37. Contracting CD4+ clones turned up mainly in the CM and EM memory subsets, whereas EMRA was where CD8+ clones were enriched.

Of note for this clonotype: The clone's antigen remains unknown. No much larger clonotype is one base removed from it; base qualities were not supplied.

TCRdb names Illumina NovaSeq 6000 as the instrument used. Using 5'RACE with constant-segment primers, TCRalpha and TCRbeta cDNA libraries were constructed, with sample barcodes and unique molecular identifiers added in the process. RNA was extracted from every sample with Trizol reagent. Library amplification was performed in two PCR steps, and a second sample barcode and Illumina TruSeq adapters were introduced in the second step. Sequencing of the libraries was done on an Illumina NovaSeq, producing 2 x 150 bp paired-end reads. The paper's processing steps were these. Reads were demultiplexed and collapsed into UMI-guided consensus sequences with migec v1.2.7. Using mixcr v2.1.11, UMI consensuses were aligned to TRA and TRB V and J templates and then assembled into clonotypes. A clonotype was counted as expanded or contracted only when both edgeR and NoisET called the clonotype significant, with the noise models trained on biological replicates. For edgeR calls, a false discovery rate-adjusted p below 0.01 and a log2 fold-change threshold of 1 were applied. As an exploratory analysis of dynamics, max-normalized trajectories of the 1000 most abundant clonotypes were examined with PCA combined with hierarchical clustering. The CD4 or CD8 phenotype of responding clones was assigned using the separately sequenced CD4+ and CD8+ repertoires. The public reads were run again by TCRdb, first through fastp at Q25 and then through MiXCR, and only productive beta chains were kept. CDR3 protein duplicates are merged, each entry listing the most common genes and DNA. For this entry, the V and J calls and clone size follow TCRdb and not the study's own pipeline. The sample table holds 200,000 to 250,000 distinct CDR3 sequences, of which 8% to 11% were seen once. 3% of the sample goes to the ten largest clones.

The CDR3 holds 16 amino acids from the cysteine to the phenylalanine. Solely the CDR3 DNA is kept, with 48 bases framed from the first base. The germline ends are 10 bases apart after V is trimmed by 2 bases and J by 0 bases. CDR1 and CDR2, per the germline V gene, are SGHTA and FQGNSA. PBMCs were isolated by Ficoll-Paque density gradient centrifugation. The sample was PBMCs or a T cell subset sorted from them (not recorded which). The clonotype was recovered from a man between 18 and 35 years old who had mild COVID-19 (a few samples of this study predate the infection). The sample titles of this study are shuffled in the database, so cell type and time point are left out; the donor was told from shared clones. In this chain, TRBV7-2 is recombined with TRBJ2-2; tentative D gene TRBD1, with 6 bases matching. The CDR3 region has the sequence CASSLRQAANTGELFF. DNA sequence: TGTGCCAGCAGCTTACGACAGGCGGCGAACACCGGGGAGCTGTTTTTT.